This T cell receptor beta chain was profiled in a study of beta chain features in type 1 diabetes. Overall study findings and caveats: Patients and controls would be equally affected if PCR favored shorter templates. Researchers reported that naive, central memory and Treg TCRB repertoires appeared more similar in patients than in healthy donors.

This clone was seen just once. The antigen is undetermined. The CDR3 is 15 amino acids. Trimming removed 0 bases from V and 4 bases from J, with 11 bases in between. The germline V gene encodes CDR1 LNHNV and CDR2 YYDKDF (reference sequence). Expressed TCRB transcripts were sequenced because the entire RNA isolate underwent reverse transcription. Sequencing used immunoSEQ multiplex PCR; TCRdb keeps in-frame clones, though not all of them. Among about 350,000 clones listed, around a fifth were seen once. This sequence joins TRBV15 and TRBJ2-3; D remains unclear. Input material: naive CD4+ T cells from blood. The sequence derives from a woman in her late teens or twenties in good health. The CDR3: CATSRDRVRSDTQYF. In DNA, the CDR3 is TGTGCCACCAGCAGAGATCGAGTACGGTCAGATACGCAGTATTTT.